This record covers a single T cell receptor beta chain. The antigen is not known. 60 Vbeta and 13 Jbeta primers were used in PCR. In the original processing: Per a later analysis, the number of unique TCR beta chains was approximately 80 million, of which about 11 million were shared. Sequencing was performed with immunoSEQ multiplex PCR; in TCRdb, only in-frame clones are kept and a portion is missing. Clone size and the V and J calls come from that table; the DNA yielded D and trimming. The profile covers approximately 150,000 clones, with roughly 80% appearing a single time and approximately 1.3% taken by the ten largest. This record comes from a study of cytomegalovirus exposure and HLA in healthy donors. Whole-study findings and limits: Apart from CMV serostatus, no immune exposure information was available.

The sample taken for sequencing was PBMCs. The sequence derives from a young man in good health and CMV-seronegative.

The CDR3 reads CASSLTPSSGRYEQYF. CDR3 nucleotides: TGTGCCAGCAGTTTAACCCCATCTAGCGGGAGGTACGAGCAGTACTTC. The chain couples TRBV27 to TRBJ2-7, with 11 bases matching TRBD2. The junction had 7 bases not matched to a gene; V was cut back by 2 bases and J by 4 bases. Germline V gene sequence: CDR1 MNHEY, CDR2 SMNVEV (reference sequence). CDR3 length: 16 amino acids.